Below, 14 T cell receptor beta chains from the same sample are listed, as sequenced in a study of cytomegalovirus exposure and HLA in healthy donors. PCR amplification relied on 60 Vbeta primers (plus 13 Jbeta primers). Here immunoSEQ multiplex PCR was the method, and the copy in TCRdb shows in-frame clones only, minus some. The sample yields roughly 200,000 clones, 65% to 90% seen once. Sequencing input: PBMCs. The source is a woman between 45 and 65 years old in good health and CMV-seronegative.

The DNA of the CDR3 is TGTGCCAGCAGCTCTATGGGACTAGTGAAGATCACAGATACGCAGTATTTT. Translation gives CASSSMGLVKITDTQYF. V usage is TRBV7-2 and J usage is TRBJ2-3; 8 bases line up with TRBD2. From germline, CDR1 is SGHTA and CDR2 FQGNSA. This CDR3 contains 17 residues. The junction had 11 bases not matched to a gene; V was cut back by 4 bases and J by 2 bases.

This chain connects TRBV5-8 to TRBJ2-7; a weak D match, TRBD2 (7 bases). The germline gives CDR1 SGHTS, CDR2 YDEGEE. V shed 0 bases and J shed 7 bases, with 20 bases lying between them. The CDR3 extends over 16 amino acids. CDR3 region: CASSLAEGGPRGEQYF. DNA for the CDR3: TGTGCCAGCAGCTTGGCCGAGGGAGGGCCCAGGGGTGAGCAGTACTTC. The whole variable domain, remainder taken from reference TRBV5-8 and TRBJ2-7, is EAGVTQSPTHLIKTRGQQATLRCSPISGHTSVYWYQQALGLGLQFLLWYDEGEERNRGNFPPRFSGRQFPNYSSELNVNALELEDSALYLCASSLAEGGPRGEQYFGPGTRLTVT.

This clone was seen only a few times. This rearrangement joins TRBV28 to TRBJ2-7; 9 bases match TRBD2. The germline gives CDR1 MDHEN, CDR2 SYDVKM. This CDR3 has 15 residues. After removal of 3 bases from V and 6 bases from J, the junction contained 9 bases not matched to a gene. The CDR3 DNA is TGTGCCAGCAGTTTGGTTGCGGGAGGGGCCGGCGAGCAGTACTTC. Its translation: CASSLVAGGAGEQYF.

This clone occurred once. V and J are TRBV7-2 and TRBJ2-7, with 8 bases matching TRBD2. V dropped 0 bases and J dropped 2; count of bases not matched to a gene: 9. Germline V gene sequence: CDR1 SGHTA, CDR2 FQGNSA. CDR3 size: 17 residues. The DNA of the CDR3 is TGTGCCAGCAGCTTAGCGATAAGACTAGCGACTGCCTACGAGCAGTACTTC. Residues: CASSLAIRLATAYEQYF.

The chain uses TRBV5-4 and TRBJ1-1, with TRBD1 identical over 9 bases. Trimming cost V 4 bases and J 4 bases; bases outside gene matches: 8. The CDR3 length is 15 residues. Looked up from germline, CDR1 is SGHNT and CDR2 is YYREEE (reference sequence). The CDR3 coding sequence is TGTGCCAGCAGCCGACTGGGACAGGGATCCACTGAAGCTTTCTTT. Protein sequence: CASSRLGQGSTEAFF.

This clone was seen a few times. The V and J genes are TRBV6-1 and TRBJ1-1; tentatively, D is TRBD1 (6 bases). V was trimmed by 0 bases and J by 1 base, leaving 9 bases between them. The CDR3 has 15 amino acids. In germline, CDR1 is MNHNS, CDR2 SASEGT. CDR3 nucleotides: TGTGCCAGCAGTGAAGCAAGGGGGACGAACACTGAAGCTTTCTTT. This translates into CASSEARGTNTEAFF.

This clone showed up just a few times. This chain uses TRBV7-6 with TRBJ2-1, with a weak D call TRBD2 (6 bases). Trimming shortened V by 1 base and J by 8 bases, and 12 bases separated the two germline ends. Germline V gives CDR1 SGHVS, CDR2 FNYEAQ. The CDR3 consists of 14 residues. CDR3 region: CASSLDVIADEQFF. For the CDR3, the DNA is TGTGCCAGCAGCTTAGATGTTATAGCGGATGAGCAGTTCTTC.

CDR3: CASSFFGLAEVYNEQFF. Here the CDR3 DNA reads TGCGCCAGCAGCTTTTTCGGACTAGCGGAGGTCTACAATGAGCAGTTCTTC. The rearrangement joins TRBV5-1 to TRBJ2-1, with 10 bases that match TRBD2. Germline V CDR1 and CDR2: SGHRS, YFSETQ. With V trimmed by 2 bases and J by 3 bases, 8 bases remained unmatched. The CDR3 is made up of 17 amino acids.

This clone is a singleton in its sample. This chain connects TRBV5-1 to TRBJ1-5; D is unresolved. This CDR3 is built from 14 residues. Deletions cut 1 base from V and 7 bases from J, with 12 bases between. Germline-derived CDR1 and CDR2 are SGHRS and YFSETQ. CDR3: CASSLTGNEQPQHF. The CDR3 nucleotides read TGCGCCAGCAGCTTGACGGGGAACGAACAGCCCCAGCATTTT.

V is TRBV14 and J is TRBJ1-4; D ambiguous. This CDR3 comprises 16 residues. The V end lost 0 bases, the J end lost 1 base, and 9 bases lay between the germline ends. CDR1 and CDR2 from the germline V gene are SGHDN and FVKESK. The DNA of the CDR3 is TGTGCCAGCAGCCAAGATTTGAGAGGAACTAATGAAAAACTGTTTTTT. Its translation is CASSQDLRGTNEKLFF.

This sequence joins TRBV6-1 and TRBJ2-5; tentatively, D is TRBD1 (5 bases). CDR1 and CDR2 from the germline V gene are MNHNS and SASEGT. V dropped 7 bases and J dropped 9 bases, with 21 bases sitting between them. This CDR3 is 14 amino acids long. The CDR3 here is CASNRQPQIKAQYF. The CDR3 DNA is TGTGCCAGCAACCGACAGCCTCAGATAAAGGCCCAGTACTTC.

The chain couples TRBV6-5 to TRBJ1-2, with D possibly TRBD1 on 5 matching bases. V gave up 5 bases and J gave up 4 bases, with 11 bases separating them. CDR1 and CDR2 (germline): MNHEY, SVGAGI. The CDR3 has 13 amino acids. The DNA for the CDR3 is TGTGCCAGCAGTCTAGGGGCCCGCTATGGCTACACCTTC. Its protein is CASSLGARYGYTF.

This sequence joins TRBV25-1 and TRBJ2-7, with 10 nucleotides matching TRBD1. Germline values: CDR1 MGHDK, CDR2 SYGVNS. There are 15 residues in the CDR3. With 2 bases clipped from V and 1 base from J, the junction kept 2 bases outside the gene matches. CDR3 nucleotides: TGTGCCAGCAGTGAAGCGGGACAGGGGTCCTACGAGCAGTACTTC. Residues: CASSEAGQGSYEQYF.

V gene TRBV6-6 combines with J gene TRBJ1-1; D is undetermined. CDR1 is MNHNY, CDR2 SVGAGI, per germline (reference sequence). V was clipped by 5 bases and J by 3 bases, with 10 bases between them. The CDR3 sequence is 13 residues long. This CDR3 reads CASSPPVDTEAFF. The CDR3 DNA reads as TGTGCCAGCAGTCCCCCCGTTGACACTGAAGCTTTCTTT.